This T cell receptor (beta chain) was sequenced during a study of radiation and T cells in renal cell carcinoma. The time point is: blood 2 weeks post-SBRT. Specified treatment: 15 Gy SBRT to primary tumor, nephrectomy 4 weeks later. This table comes from immunoSEQ multiplex PCR, and its TCRdb copy is limited to in-frame clones, with some not included. The table has just under 80,000 clones, around 86% seen once. V lost 5 bases, J lost 9 bases, and 17 bases lay in between. CDR3 length equals 13 residues. CDR1 is MDHEN and CDR2 is SYDVKM in the germline V gene. The sequences come from blood, collected from a patient whose treatment included radiotherapy and nephrectomy. This rearrangement joins TRBV28 to TRBJ2-7; TRBD1 is a possible D gene (6 bases). The origin of this receptor is a woman aged 50 to 65 with renal cell carcinoma. This CDR3 is CASSAPGQRVQYF. The CDR3, as DNA: TGTGCCAGCAGTGCCCCGGGACAAAGGGTGCAGTACTTC.